Listed below are T cell receptor beta chains from one sample, sequenced in a study of shared clonotypes between healthy human individuals. Only in-frame clones appear in the TCRdb table, and some are missing; sequencing was by immunoSEQ multiplex PCR. This table has a few million clones, 90% to 96% appearing once. The sequencing input was naive CD4+ T cells sorted from blood. The receptors shown here come from a man between 18 and 29 years old in good health. Each CDR3 is given with its conserved first and last residue. D genes are given only for firm matches. Clone size is given for some rows only: seen once, a few or many times, or a class if the clone is expanded.

D gene: -
clone size: -
V gene: TRBV25-1
CDR3 length: 14
J gene: TRBJ1-5
CDR3 protein: CASSEAGYGQPQHF
CDR3 DNA: TGTGCCAGCAGTGAGGCAGGGTATGGTCAGCCCCAGCATTTT

D gene: -
clone size: -
V gene: TRBV5-6
CDR3 length: 16
J gene: TRBJ2-3
CDR3 protein: CASSHRGPLGPFSQYF
CDR3 DNA: TGTGCCAGCAGTCACAGAGGACCCTTGGGCCCCTTCTCACAGTATTTT

D gene: TRBD1
clone size: -
V gene: TRBV7-9
CDR3 length: 15
J gene: TRBJ2-7
CDR3 protein: CASSLGETGIDEQYF
CDR3 DNA: TGTGCCAGCAGCTTAGGGGAGACAGGGATCGACGAGCAGTACTTC

D gene: -
clone size: -
V gene: TRBV6-5
CDR3 length: 14
J gene: TRBJ1-1
CDR3 protein: CASSRGVGNTEAFF
CDR3 DNA: TGTGCCAGCAGTAGGGGGGTCGGGAACACTGAAGCTTTCTTT

D gene: TRBD1
clone size: -
V gene: TRBV27
CDR3 length: 15
J gene: TRBJ1-6
CDR3 protein: CASRQGTAGDSPLHF
CDR3 DNA: TGTGCCAGCAGACAAGGGACAGCGGGGGATTCACCCCTCCACTTT

D gene: -
clone size: -
V gene: TRBV7-2
CDR3 length: 13
J gene: TRBJ1-2
CDR3 protein: CASKEGFNYGYTF
CDR3 DNA: TGTGCCAGCAAGGAGGGGTTTAACTATGGCTACACCTTC

D gene: TRBD1
clone size: once
V gene: TRBV6-6
CDR3 length: 16
J gene: TRBJ2-4
CDR3 protein: CASSYPTTGPKNIQYF
CDR3 DNA: TGTGCCAGCAGTTACCCTACGACAGGGCCCAAAAACATTCAGTACTTC

D gene: TRBD2
clone size: -
V gene: TRBV7-6
CDR3 length: 14
J gene: TRBJ2-5
CDR3 protein: CASSRTSRGETQYF
CDR3 DNA: TGTGCCAGCAGCCGGACTAGCAGGGGAGAGACCCAGTACTTC

D gene: -
clone size: -
V gene: TRBV29-1
CDR3 length: 12
J gene: TRBJ2-5
CDR3 protein: CSRHGYQETQYF
CDR3 DNA: TGCAGCCGTCACGGGTACCAAGAGACCCAGTACTTC

D gene: -
clone size: -
V gene: TRBV5-4
CDR3 length: 16
J gene: TRBJ1-1
CDR3 protein: CASRNPAGGWNTEAFF
CDR3 DNA: TGTGCCAGCAGGAACCCCGCGGGGGGCTGGAACACTGAAGCTTTCTTT

D gene: -
clone size: -
V gene: TRBV30
CDR3 length: 13
J gene: TRBJ2-2
CDR3 protein: CAWSVFGTGELFF
CDR3 DNA: TGTGCCTGGAGTGTATTCGGCACCGGGGAGCTGTTTTTT

D gene: -
clone size: -
V gene: TRBV12-5
CDR3 length: 17
J gene: TRBJ2-5
CDR3 protein: CASGLARPLGPQETQYF
CDR3 DNA: TGTGCTAGTGGTTTGGCCCGCCCTCTAGGACCCCAAGAGACCCAGTACTTC

D gene: TRBD2
clone size: -
V gene: TRBV6-5
CDR3 length: 15
J gene: TRBJ2-1
CDR3 protein: CASQPGTSSYNEQFF
CDR3 DNA: TGTGCCAGCCAACCCGGGACTAGCTCGTACAATGAGCAGTTCTTC

D gene: -
clone size: -
V gene: TRBV5-1
CDR3 length: 14
J gene: TRBJ2-5
CDR3 protein: CASSFNGQQETQYF
CDR3 DNA: TGCGCCAGCAGCTTTAATGGACAGCAAGAGACCCAGTACTTC

D gene: -
clone size: once
V gene: TRBV11-1
CDR3 length: 16
J gene: TRBJ1-6
CDR3 protein: CASSLNKGSYNSPLHF
CDR3 DNA: TGTGCCAGCAGCTTAAACAAAGGAAGCTATAATTCACCCCTCCACTTT

D gene: -
clone size: -
V gene: TRBV5-6
CDR3 length: 14
J gene: TRBJ2-2
CDR3 protein: CASSLVSGTGELFF
CDR3 DNA: TGTGCCAGCAGCTTGGTTTCGGGGACCGGGGAGCTGTTTTTT

D gene: -
clone size: -
V gene: TRBV7-9
CDR3 length: 12
J gene: TRBJ1-5
CDR3 protein: CASSIGDQPQHF
CDR3 DNA: TGTGCCAGCAGCATAGGGGATCAGCCCCAGCATTTT

D gene: TRBD1
clone size: -
V gene: TRBV7-9
CDR3 length: 15
J gene: TRBJ2-7
CDR3 protein: CASSTTGTGSYEQYF
CDR3 DNA: TGTGCCAGCAGTACCACCGGGACAGGGTCCTACGAGCAGTACTTC

D gene: -
clone size: -
V gene: TRBV6-1
CDR3 length: 14
J gene: TRBJ1-2
CDR3 protein: CASNGGITNYGYTF
CDR3 DNA: TGTGCCAGCAATGGCGGAATCACTAACTATGGCTACACCTTC

D gene: TRBD2
clone size: once
V gene: TRBV5-4
CDR3 length: 16
J gene: TRBJ2-5
CDR3 protein: CASSRGLAGGQETQYF
CDR3 DNA: TGTGCCAGCAGCCGAGGACTAGCGGGGGGGCAAGAGACCCAGTACTTC

D gene: TRBD1
clone size: -
V gene: TRBV9
CDR3 length: 15
J gene: TRBJ2-7
CDR3 protein: CASSVSRGQSGEQYF
CDR3 DNA: TGTGCCAGCAGCGTAAGCAGGGGGCAGTCGGGAGAGCAGTACTTC

D gene: -
clone size: -
V gene: TRBV7-2
CDR3 length: 13
J gene: TRBJ2-7
CDR3 protein: CASSRDRSYEQYF
CDR3 DNA: TGTGCCAGCAGCCGCGACAGGTCCTACGAGCAGTACTTC

D gene: -
clone size: once
V gene: TRBV6-4
CDR3 length: 15
J gene: TRBJ1-6
CDR3 protein: CASRPTGFYNSPLHF
CDR3 DNA: TGTGCCAGCAGGCCCACTGGTTTCTATAATTCACCCCTCCACTTT

D gene: TRBD1
clone size: -
V gene: TRBV5-1
CDR3 length: 16
J gene: TRBJ2-5
CDR3 protein: CASSLARDSPQETQYF
CDR3 DNA: TGCGCCAGCAGCTTGGCCCGGGACAGCCCCCAAGAGACCCAGTACTTC

D gene: TRBD1
clone size: once
V gene: TRBV10-3
CDR3 length: 16
J gene: TRBJ1-2
CDR3 protein: CAISDLVGQGFYGYTF
CDR3 DNA: TGTGCCATCAGTGACCTGGTGGGACAGGGGTTCTATGGCTACACCTTC

D gene: -
clone size: -
V gene: TRBV30
CDR3 length: 12
J gene: TRBJ1-1
CDR3 protein: CARYRVGTEAFF
CDR3 DNA: TGTGCCAGGTACAGGGTGGGCACTGAAGCTTTCTTT

D gene: -
clone size: -
V gene: TRBV14
CDR3 length: 13
J gene: TRBJ2-7
CDR3 protein: CASSQVSGYEQYF
CDR3 DNA: TGTGCCAGCAGCCAAGTCAGCGGGTACGAGCAGTACTTC

D gene: -
clone size: -
V gene: TRBV30
CDR3 length: 15
J gene: TRBJ2-4
CDR3 protein: CAWDLKGGARGIQYF
CDR3 DNA: TGTGCCTGGGACCTGAAGGGGGGGGCCAGGGGCATTCAGTACTTC

D gene: -
clone size: -
V gene: TRBV5-6
CDR3 length: 14
J gene: TRBJ2-7
CDR3 protein: CASSFLISSYEQYF
CDR3 DNA: TGTGCCAGCAGCTTCCTGATTAGCTCCTACGAGCAGTACTTC

D gene: -
clone size: -
V gene: TRBV9
CDR3 length: 12
J gene: TRBJ1-2
CDR3 protein: CASSVEGRGYTF
CDR3 DNA: TGTGCCAGCAGCGTAGAGGGGAGAGGCTACACCTTC

D gene: -
clone size: -
V gene: TRBV5-1
CDR3 length: 15
J gene: TRBJ2-2
CDR3 protein: CASNGGTSNTGELFF
CDR3 DNA: TGCGCCAGCAATGGCGGGACCTCGAACACCGGGGAGCTGTTTTTT

D gene: -
clone size: -
V gene: TRBV28
CDR3 length: 13
J gene: TRBJ1-6
CDR3 protein: CASRTGRNSPLHF
CDR3 DNA: TGTGCCAGCAGAACAGGGAGAAATTCACCCCTCCACTTT

D gene: TRBD2
clone size: -
V gene: TRBV2
CDR3 length: 15
J gene: TRBJ2-2
CDR3 protein: CASVQTSGFTGELFF
CDR3 DNA: TGTGCCAGCGTCCAGACTAGCGGGTTCACCGGGGAGCTGTTTTTT

D gene: -
clone size: -
V gene: TRBV18
CDR3 length: 16
J gene: TRBJ1-6
CDR3 protein: CASSPQKVHYNSPLHF
CDR3 DNA: TGTGCCAGCTCACCACAAAAGGTCCACTATAATTCACCCCTCCACTTT

D gene: -
clone size: -
V gene: TRBV18
CDR3 length: 14
J gene: TRBJ2-3
CDR3 protein: CASSPGQGPDTQYF
CDR3 DNA: TGTGCCAGCTCACCCGGACAAGGCCCCGATACGCAGTATTTT

D gene: TRBD1
clone size: once
V gene: TRBV30
CDR3 length: 14
J gene: TRBJ2-3
CDR3 protein: CAWRTDRGLSTQYF
CDR3 DNA: TGTGCCTGGAGGACGGACAGGGGTTTGAGTACGCAGTATTTT

D gene: -
clone size: -
V gene: TRBV29-1
CDR3 length: 12
J gene: TRBJ1-2
CDR3 protein: CSGGHFFYGYTF
CDR3 DNA: TGCAGCGGAGGACACTTCTTCTATGGCTACACCTTC

D gene: -
clone size: -
V gene: TRBV2
CDR3 length: 13
J gene: TRBJ2-7
CDR3 protein: CASSVDRAYEQYF
CDR3 DNA: TGTGCCAGCAGTGTTGACAGAGCCTACGAGCAGTACTTC

D gene: -
clone size: few
V gene: TRBV7-9
CDR3 length: 14
J gene: TRBJ1-2
CDR3 protein: CASSYRGGPYGYTF
CDR3 DNA: TGTGCCAGCAGCTACAGAGGAGGGCCCTATGGCTACACCTTC

D gene: TRBD1
clone size: -
V gene: TRBV7-2
CDR3 length: 12
J gene: TRBJ2-7
CDR3 protein: CASSRQGNEQYF
CDR3 DNA: TGTGCCAGCAGTCGACAGGGGAACGAGCAGTACTTC

D gene: -
clone size: -
V gene: TRBV6-5
CDR3 length: 11
J gene: TRBJ2-7
CDR3 protein: CASGRAYEQYF
CDR3 DNA: TGTGCCAGCGGCAGGGCGTACGAGCAGTACTTC

D gene: -
clone size: -
V gene: TRBV10-3
CDR3 length: 13
J gene: TRBJ1-1
CDR3 protein: CAISESIVEEAFF
CDR3 DNA: TGTGCCATCAGTGAGTCGATTGTGGAAGAAGCTTTCTTT

D gene: -
clone size: -
V gene: TRBV4-1
CDR3 length: 15
J gene: TRBJ1-5
CDR3 protein: CASSHPDGSNQPQHF
CDR3 DNA: TGCGCCAGCAGCCATCCGGACGGAAGCAATCAGCCCCAGCATTTT

D gene: -
clone size: -
V gene: TRBV21-1
CDR3 length: 19
J gene: TRBJ1-5
CDR3 protein: CASSKDRDRGTASNQPQHF
CDR3 DNA: TGTGCCAGCAGCAAGGACCGGGACAGGGGTACCGCGAGCAATCAGCCCCAGCATTTT

D gene: -
clone size: -
V gene: TRBV10-1
CDR3 length: 17
J gene: TRBJ2-2
CDR3 protein: CASSEGGGRPLGGELFF
CDR3 DNA: TGCGCCAGCAGTGAAGGTGGGGGGCGCCCGTTGGGCGGGGAGCTGTTTTTT

D gene: -
clone size: -
V gene: TRBV7-3
CDR3 length: 14
J gene: TRBJ2-5
CDR3 protein: CASSPTVGGETQYF
CDR3 DNA: TGTGCCAGCAGCCCCACAGTAGGAGGGGAGACCCAGTACTTC

D gene: -
clone size: -
V gene: TRBV18
CDR3 length: 14
J gene: TRBJ1-2
CDR3 protein: CASSPPGTNYGYTF
CDR3 DNA: TGTGCCAGCTCACCACCAGGGACTAACTATGGCTACACCTTC

D gene: -
clone size: -
V gene: TRBV7-2
CDR3 length: 17
J gene: TRBJ2-5
CDR3 protein: CASSLSGGAYPQETQYF
CDR3 DNA: TGTGCCAGCAGCTTATCAGGTGGAGCCTATCCCCAAGAGACCCAGTACTTC

D gene: -
clone size: -
V gene: TRBV4-1
CDR3 length: 15
J gene: TRBJ2-3
CDR3 protein: CASSFGGGLSDTQYF
CDR3 DNA: TGCGCCAGCAGCTTTGGAGGGGGCTTGTCAGATACGCAGTATTTT

D gene: TRBD1
clone size: -
V gene: TRBV13
CDR3 length: 15
J gene: TRBJ2-7
CDR3 protein: CASSSQGQQSYEQYF
CDR3 DNA: TGTGCCAGCAGCAGCCAGGGACAGCAGTCCTACGAGCAGTACTTC

D gene: TRBD1
clone size: -
V gene: TRBV10-3
CDR3 length: 13
J gene: TRBJ1-1
CDR3 protein: CAIGDRVNTEAFF
CDR3 DNA: TGTGCCATCGGCGACAGGGTGAACACTGAAGCTTTCTTT

D gene: -
clone size: -
V gene: TRBV30
CDR3 length: 17
J gene: TRBJ1-4
CDR3 protein: CAWSQTIKQVKNEKLFF
CDR3 DNA: TGTGCCTGGAGTCAAACGATTAAGCAAGTGAAAAATGAAAAACTGTTCTTT

D gene: -
clone size: few
V gene: TRBV7-9
CDR3 length: 11
J gene: TRBJ2-5
CDR3 protein: CASSLIETQYF
CDR3 DNA: TGTGCCAGCAGCTTAATAGAGACCCAGTACTTC

D gene: -
clone size: -
V gene: TRBV5-6
CDR3 length: 15
J gene: TRBJ2-3
CDR3 protein: CASSRDKISTDTQYF
CDR3 DNA: TGTGCCAGCAGCCGGGACAAGATAAGCACAGATACGCAGTATTTT

D gene: -
clone size: -
V gene: TRBV30
CDR3 length: 15
J gene: TRBJ2-1
CDR3 protein: CAWSVGEKVYNEQFF
CDR3 DNA: TGTGCCTGGAGTGTGGGAGAGAAGGTCTACAATGAGCAGTTCTTC

D gene: -
clone size: -
V gene: TRBV4-3
CDR3 length: 15
J gene: TRBJ2-3
CDR3 protein: CASSQGGLSTDTQYF
CDR3 DNA: TGCGCCAGCAGCCAGGGGGGACTGAGCACAGATACGCAGTATTTT

D gene: -
clone size: once
V gene: TRBV11-2
CDR3 length: 13
J gene: TRBJ1-5
CDR3 protein: CASRVEYHQPQHF
CDR3 DNA: TGTGCCAGCAGAGTGGAGTATCATCAGCCCCAGCATTTT